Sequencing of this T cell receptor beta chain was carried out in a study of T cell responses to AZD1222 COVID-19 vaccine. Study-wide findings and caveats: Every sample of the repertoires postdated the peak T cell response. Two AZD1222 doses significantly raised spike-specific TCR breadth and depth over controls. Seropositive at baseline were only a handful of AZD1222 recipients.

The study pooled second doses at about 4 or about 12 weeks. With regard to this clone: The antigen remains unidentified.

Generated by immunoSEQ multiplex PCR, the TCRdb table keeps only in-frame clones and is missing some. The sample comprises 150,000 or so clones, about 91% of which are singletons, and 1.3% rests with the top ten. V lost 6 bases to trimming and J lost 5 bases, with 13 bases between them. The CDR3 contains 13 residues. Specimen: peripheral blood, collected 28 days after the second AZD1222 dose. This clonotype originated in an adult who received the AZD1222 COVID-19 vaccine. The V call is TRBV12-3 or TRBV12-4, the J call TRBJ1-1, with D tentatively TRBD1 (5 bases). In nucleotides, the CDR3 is TGTGCCAGCAGCTACGGGGGTAGGACTGAAGCTTTCTTT. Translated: CASSYGGRTEAFF.